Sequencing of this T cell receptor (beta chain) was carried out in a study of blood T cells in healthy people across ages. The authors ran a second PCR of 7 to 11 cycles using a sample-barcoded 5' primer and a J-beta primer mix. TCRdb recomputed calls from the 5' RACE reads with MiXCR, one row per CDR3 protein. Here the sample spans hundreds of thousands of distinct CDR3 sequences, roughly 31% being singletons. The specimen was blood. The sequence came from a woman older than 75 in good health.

CDR3 residues: CASSVGSLAVNEQYF. The CDR3 coding sequence is TGTGCCAGCAGCGTAGGAAGTCTAGCGGTAAACGAGCAGTACTTC. The V and J genes are TRBV9 and TRBJ2-4; 7 nucleotides agree with TRBD2. The J call is in doubt because the DNA end fits TRBJ2-7 better. Germline V lookup: CDR1 SGDLS, CDR2 YYNGEE. The CDR3 loop spans 15 amino acids.